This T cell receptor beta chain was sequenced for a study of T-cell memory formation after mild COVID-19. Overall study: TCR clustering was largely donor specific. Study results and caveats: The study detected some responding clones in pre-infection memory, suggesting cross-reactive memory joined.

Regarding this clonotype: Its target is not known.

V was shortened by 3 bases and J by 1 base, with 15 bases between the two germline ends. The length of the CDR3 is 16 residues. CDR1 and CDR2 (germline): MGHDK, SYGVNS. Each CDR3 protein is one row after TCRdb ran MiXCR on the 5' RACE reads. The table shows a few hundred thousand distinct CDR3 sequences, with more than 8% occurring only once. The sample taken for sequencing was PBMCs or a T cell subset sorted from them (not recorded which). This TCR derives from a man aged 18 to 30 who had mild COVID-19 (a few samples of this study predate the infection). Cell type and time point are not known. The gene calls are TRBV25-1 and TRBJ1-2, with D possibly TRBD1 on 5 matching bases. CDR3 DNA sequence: TGTGCCAGCAGTGATTCCGGGACGGACTTTAACTATGGCTACACCTTC. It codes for CASSDSGTDFNYGYTF.